This T cell receptor (beta chain) was obtained from a study of shared clonotypes between healthy human individuals. The V segment lost 6 bases and the J segment 5 bases; nucleotides outside the gene matches: 5. The CDR3 spans 14 residues. The germline V gene encodes CDR1 MNHNS and CDR2 SASEGT. Sequenced by immunoSEQ multiplex PCR; TCRdb stores in-frame clones only, minus some. The sample has about 2,500,000 clones, approximately 94% seen once. Within Nashville, Tennessee resided all donors, each a Caucasian adult. This clone was recorded once. The TCR comes from a man aged 18 to 29 in good health. The sample comprised naive CD4+ T cells sorted from blood. The subset: CD45RA+ positively selected. This rearrangement joins TRBV6-1 to TRBJ2-5, with TRBD2 matching 11 bases. The CDR3 here is CASSLTSGAETQYF. For the CDR3, the DNA is TGTGCCAGCAGCCTGACTAGCGGGGCTGAGACCCAGTACTTC.